The following is a T cell receptor beta chain sequence with its context. Amplification of ligated cDNA took four PCR rounds with SP2 and nested alpha and beta constant primers. Reverse transcription of blood and skin TCR RNA was primed at alpha and beta constant regions. TCRdb reprocessed the 5' RACE reads via MiXCR and lists one record per CDR3 protein. The repertoire holds roughly 60,000 distinct CDR3 sequences, with approximately 8% as singletons. This CDR3 has 16 amino acids. V was trimmed by 2 bases and J by 2 bases, leaving 16 bases between them. The germline V gene encodes CDR1 ENHRY and CDR2 SYGVKD. This sample is drawn from a study of naive and memory T cell subsets. TCR cDNA received a 3' ligated oligonucleotide that carried a UMI.

The rearrangement joins TRBV10-3 to TRBJ2-7, with D perhaps matching TRBD2 (7 bases). This receptor was identified in a female donor in good health. CDR3 nucleotides: TGTGCCATCAGTGAGCCGGCGGGGGCGAAGGCCTACGAGCAGTACTTC. It is translated as CAISEPAGAKAYEQYF.